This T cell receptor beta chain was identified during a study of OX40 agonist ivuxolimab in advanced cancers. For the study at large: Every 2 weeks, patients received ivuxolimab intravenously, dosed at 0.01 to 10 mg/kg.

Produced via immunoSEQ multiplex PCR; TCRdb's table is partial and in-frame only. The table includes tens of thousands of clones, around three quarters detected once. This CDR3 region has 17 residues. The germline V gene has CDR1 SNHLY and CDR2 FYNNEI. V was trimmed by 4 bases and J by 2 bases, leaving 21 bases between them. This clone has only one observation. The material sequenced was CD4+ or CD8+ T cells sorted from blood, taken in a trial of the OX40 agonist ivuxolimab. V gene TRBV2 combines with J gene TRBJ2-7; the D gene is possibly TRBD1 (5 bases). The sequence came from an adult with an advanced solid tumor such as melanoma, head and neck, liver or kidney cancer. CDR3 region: CASSGPLAVRAPYEQYF. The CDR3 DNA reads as TGTGCCAGCAGTGGCCCCCTGGCAGTCAGGGCTCCCTACGAGCAGTACTTC.